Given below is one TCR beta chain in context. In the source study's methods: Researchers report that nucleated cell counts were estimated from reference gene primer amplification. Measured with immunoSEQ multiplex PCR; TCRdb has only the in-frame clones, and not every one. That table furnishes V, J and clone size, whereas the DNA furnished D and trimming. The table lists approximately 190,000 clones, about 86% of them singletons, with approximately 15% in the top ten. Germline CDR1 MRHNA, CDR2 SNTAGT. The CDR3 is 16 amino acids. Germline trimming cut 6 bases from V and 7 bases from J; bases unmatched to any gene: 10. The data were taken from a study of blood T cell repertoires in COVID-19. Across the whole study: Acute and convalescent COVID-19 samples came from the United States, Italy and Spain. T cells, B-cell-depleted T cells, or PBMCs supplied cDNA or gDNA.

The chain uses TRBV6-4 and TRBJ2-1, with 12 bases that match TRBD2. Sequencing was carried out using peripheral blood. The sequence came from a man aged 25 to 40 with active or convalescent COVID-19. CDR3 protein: CASSAETSGRGNEQFF. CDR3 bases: TGTGCCAGCAGCGCCGAGACTAGCGGGAGAGGTAATGAGCAGTTCTTC.